This T cell receptor (beta chain) appears in the sequencing data of a study of immune heterogeneity within non-small cell lung tumors. Background on the study: Squamous cell carcinomas accounted for several of the tumors, non-squamous carcinomas for around 10, and 1 was not otherwise specified. General study points: Between individual patients, the high-frequency T-cell receptor beta clonotypes largely differed. Clonality of local T cells correlated moderately but significantly with local tumor mutational burden (R 0.3 to 0.4).

Template came from bulk tumor genomic DNA, at approximately 620 ng per sample. Widely spaced biopsies, several per primary tumor, were obtained at surgery. The study enrolled patients with untreated, newly diagnosed non-small cell lung cancer who underwent curative surgery. Amplification of TCR beta CDR3 was performed by multiplex PCR with 32 V and 13 J primers. Each CDR3 protein gets one entry after TCRdb re-called the multiplex PCR reads with MiXCR. The sample shows 15,000 to 20,000 distinct CDR3 sequences, roughly 30% of them seen only once. This clonotype was picked up many times. Its antigen remains unidentified. Sequenced sample: lung tumor tissue. This TCR was sampled from a middle-aged man with non-small cell lung cancer.

The CDR3 protein is CASSPGLNLIEAFF. The CDR3 bases are TGTGCCAGCAGCCCCGGACTGAACCTAATTGAAGCTTTCTTT. The gene calls are TRBV11-2 and TRBJ1-1; D is unresolved. Trimming shortened V by 5 bases and J by 7 bases, and 17 bases separated the two germline ends. This CDR3 has 14 amino acids. Germline V gene data show CDR1 as SGHAT and CDR2 as FQNNGV.